One T cell receptor (beta chain) is described in this entry. Its target is not known. The CDR3 length is 11 residues. The V end lost 3 bases, the J end lost 5 bases, and 8 bases lay between the germline ends. The germline gives CDR1 SQVTM, CDR2 ANQGSEA. This entry belongs to a study of identical twins. Study results and limitations: Where out-of-frame alpha sequences were twin-shared, they showed excess low generation probability.

Healthy Caucasians made up all donors. A template switching step contributed a universal primer site, while unique molecular identifiers were present in the cDNA. TCRdb processed the 5' RACE reads anew with MiXCR; each CDR3 protein has one entry. The sample comprises 500,000 or so distinct CDR3 sequences, over 12% of which are singletons, and approximately 0.52% rests with the top ten. This same sample was also taken into another study, of yellow fever vaccine responses in identical twins.

The chain employs TRBV29-1 and TRBJ2-7, with D hard to call. This receptor was taken from a woman aged 18-29 years in good health. The sequencing input was CD4+ T cells sorted from blood. CDR3 DNA sequence: TGCAGCGTTGAGGAACGGGACGAGCAGTACTTC. It specifies CSVEERDEQYF.